This T cell receptor beta chain was recovered during a study of T cell changes during pregnancy in multiple sclerosis. The ends were cut back, 4 bases at V and 8 bases at J, with 17 bases in the middle. This CDR3 has 15 amino acids. Germline loops: CDR1 SEHNR, CDR2 FQNEAQ (reference sequence). This table comes from immunoSEQ multiplex PCR, and its TCRdb copy is limited to in-frame clones, with some not included. Counted here are 50,000 to 65,000 clones, 90% occurring once; the ten biggest clones make up roughly 2%. The V call is TRBV7-9, the J call TRBJ1-4; tentative D call: TRBD1 (5 bases). The specimen comprised peripheral blood, sampled in the first trimester of pregnancy. This TCR was recovered from a female donor in good health, enrolled as a control in a pregnancy study. The CDR3 loop reads CASSYKSGSREKLFF. CDR3 DNA sequence: TGTGCCAGCAGCTACAAGTCAGGGTCACGCGAAAAACTGTTTTTT.